The source of this T cell receptor (beta chain) is a study of blood T cell repertoires in COVID-19. The wider study: The origin of the acute and convalescent COVID-19 samples was the United States, Italy and Spain. The analysed material was cDNA or gDNA that came from T cells, B-cell-depleted T cells, or PBMCs.

This clone appeared once. Measured with immunoSEQ multiplex PCR; TCRdb has only the in-frame clones, and not every one. The sample lists around 190,000 clones; around 84% were seen once. V trimming: 3 bases; J trimming: 0 bases; junction bases outside the gene matches: 3. This CDR3 region has 17 residues. Germline V gene sequence: CDR1 MNHEY, CDR2 SMNVEV (reference sequence). The origin of this receptor is a human donor in a cohort sampled during active COVID-19. The chain employs TRBV27 and TRBJ2-6, with 9 bases lining up with TRBD1. The sequenced material came from peripheral blood. Here the CDR3 reads CASSFLGQGSGANVLTF. The DNA for the CDR3 is TGTGCCAGCAGTTTTTTGGGACAGGGCTCTGGGGCCAACGTCCTGACTTTC.